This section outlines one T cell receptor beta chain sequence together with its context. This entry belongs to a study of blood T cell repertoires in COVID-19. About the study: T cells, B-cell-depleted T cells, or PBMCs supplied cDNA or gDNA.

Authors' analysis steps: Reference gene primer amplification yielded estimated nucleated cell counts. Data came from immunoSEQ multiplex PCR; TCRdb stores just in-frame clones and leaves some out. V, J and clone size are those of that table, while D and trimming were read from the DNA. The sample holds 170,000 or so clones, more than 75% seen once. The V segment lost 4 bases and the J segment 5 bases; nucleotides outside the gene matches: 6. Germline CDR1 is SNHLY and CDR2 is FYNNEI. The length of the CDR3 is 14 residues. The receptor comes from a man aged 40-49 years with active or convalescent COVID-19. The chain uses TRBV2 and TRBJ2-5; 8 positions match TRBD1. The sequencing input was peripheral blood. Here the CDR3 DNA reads TGTGCCAGCAGTGTGCAGGGGGCGCGGGAGACCCAGTACTTC. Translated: CASSVQGARETQYF.